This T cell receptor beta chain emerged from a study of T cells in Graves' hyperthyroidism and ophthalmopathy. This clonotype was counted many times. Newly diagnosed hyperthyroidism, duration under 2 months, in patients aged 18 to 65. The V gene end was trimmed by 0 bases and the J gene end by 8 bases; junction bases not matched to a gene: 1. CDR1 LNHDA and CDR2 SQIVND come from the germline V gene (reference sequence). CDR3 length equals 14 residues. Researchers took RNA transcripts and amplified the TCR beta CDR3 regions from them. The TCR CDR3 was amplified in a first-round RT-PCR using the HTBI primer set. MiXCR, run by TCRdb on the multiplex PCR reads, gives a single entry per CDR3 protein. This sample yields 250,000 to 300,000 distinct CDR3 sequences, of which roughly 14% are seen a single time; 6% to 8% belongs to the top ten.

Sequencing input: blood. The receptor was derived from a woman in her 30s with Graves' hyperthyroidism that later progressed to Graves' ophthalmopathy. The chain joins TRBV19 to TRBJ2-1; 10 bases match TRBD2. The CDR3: CASSIDGTSDEQFF. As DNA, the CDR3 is TGTGCCAGTAGTATAGACGGGACTAGCGATGAGCAGTTCTTC.